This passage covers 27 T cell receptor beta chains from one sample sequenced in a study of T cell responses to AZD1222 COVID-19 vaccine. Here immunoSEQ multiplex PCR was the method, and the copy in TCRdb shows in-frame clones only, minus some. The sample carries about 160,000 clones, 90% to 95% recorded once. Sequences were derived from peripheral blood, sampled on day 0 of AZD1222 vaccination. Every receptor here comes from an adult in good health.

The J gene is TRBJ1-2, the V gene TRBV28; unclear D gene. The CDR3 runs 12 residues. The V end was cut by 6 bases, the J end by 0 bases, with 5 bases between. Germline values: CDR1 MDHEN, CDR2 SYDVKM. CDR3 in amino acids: CASRPPNYGYTF. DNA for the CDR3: TGTGCCAGCAGGCCTCCTAACTATGGCTACACCTTC.

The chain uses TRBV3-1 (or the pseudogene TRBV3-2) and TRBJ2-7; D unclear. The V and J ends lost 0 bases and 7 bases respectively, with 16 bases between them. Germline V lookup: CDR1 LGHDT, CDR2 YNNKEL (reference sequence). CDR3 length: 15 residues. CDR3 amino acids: CASSQDPLLGREQYF. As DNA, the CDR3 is TGTGCCAGCAGCCAAGATCCTCTCCTGGGTCGGGAGCAGTACTTC.

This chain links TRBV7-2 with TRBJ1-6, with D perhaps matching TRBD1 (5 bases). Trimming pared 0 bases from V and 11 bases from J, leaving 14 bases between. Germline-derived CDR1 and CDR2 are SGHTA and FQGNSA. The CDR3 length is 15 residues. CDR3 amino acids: CASSLADRGGTPLHF. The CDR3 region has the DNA TGTGCCAGCAGCTTAGCGGACCGGGGGGGGACACCCCTCCACTTT.

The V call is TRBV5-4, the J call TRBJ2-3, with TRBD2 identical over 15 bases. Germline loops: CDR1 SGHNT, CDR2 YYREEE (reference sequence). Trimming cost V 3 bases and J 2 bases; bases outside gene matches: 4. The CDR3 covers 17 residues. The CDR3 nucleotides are TGTGCCAGCAGCTCCTGGACTAGCGGGAGGGTCACAGATACGCAGTATTTT. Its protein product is CASSSWTSGRVTDTQYF.

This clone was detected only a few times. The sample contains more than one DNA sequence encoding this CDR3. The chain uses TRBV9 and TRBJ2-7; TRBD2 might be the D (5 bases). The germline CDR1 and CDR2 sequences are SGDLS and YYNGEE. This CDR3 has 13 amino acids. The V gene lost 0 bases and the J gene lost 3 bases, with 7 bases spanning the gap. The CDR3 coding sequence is TGTGCCAGCAGCGTAGGAGGGAGCTACGAGCAGTACTTC. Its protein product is CASSVGGSYEQYF.

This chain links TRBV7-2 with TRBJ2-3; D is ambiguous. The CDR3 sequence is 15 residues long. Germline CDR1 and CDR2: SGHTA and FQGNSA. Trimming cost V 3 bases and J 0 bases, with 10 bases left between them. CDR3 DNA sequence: TGTGCCAGCAGCTTCGCTTGGGCTAGCACAGATACGCAGTATTTT. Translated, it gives CASSFAWASTDTQYF. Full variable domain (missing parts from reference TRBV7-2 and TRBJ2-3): GAGVSQSPSNKVTEKGKDVELRCDPISGHTALYWYRQSLGQGLEFLIYFQGNSAPDKSGLPSDRFSAERTGGSVSTLTIQRTQQEDSAVYLCASSFAWASTDTQYFGPGTRLTVL.

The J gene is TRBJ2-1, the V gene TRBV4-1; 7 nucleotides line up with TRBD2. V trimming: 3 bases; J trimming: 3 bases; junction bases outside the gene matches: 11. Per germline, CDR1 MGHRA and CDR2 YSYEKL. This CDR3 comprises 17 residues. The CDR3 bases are TGCGCCAGCAGCCAGAGCCGGGAGGTGGGGAACTACAATGAGCAGTTCTTC. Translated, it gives CASSQSREVGNYNEQFF.

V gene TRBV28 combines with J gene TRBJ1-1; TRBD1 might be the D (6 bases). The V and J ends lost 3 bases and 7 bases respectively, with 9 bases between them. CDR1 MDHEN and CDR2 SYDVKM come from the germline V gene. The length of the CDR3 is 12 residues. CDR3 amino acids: CASSFGTLEAFF. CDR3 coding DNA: TGTGCCAGCAGTTTTGGGACACTTGAAGCTTTCTTT.

The CDR3 is CASLAAPYNEQFF. The CDR3, as DNA: TGTGCCAGCCTAGCGGCTCCCTACAATGAGCAGTTCTTC. The chain joins TRBV12-3 or TRBV12-4 to TRBJ2-1; TRBD2 matches 7 bases. V gave up 8 bases and J gave up 2 bases; unmatched junction bases: 3. The CDR3 loop spans 13 amino acids.

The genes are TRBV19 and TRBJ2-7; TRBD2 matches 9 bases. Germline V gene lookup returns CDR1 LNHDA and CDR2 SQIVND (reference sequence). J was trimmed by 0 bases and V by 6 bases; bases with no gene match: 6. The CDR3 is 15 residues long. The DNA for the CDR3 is TGTGCCAGTAGCCCAGGGACTAGCTACTCCTACGAGCAGTACTTC. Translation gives CASSPGTSYSYEQYF.

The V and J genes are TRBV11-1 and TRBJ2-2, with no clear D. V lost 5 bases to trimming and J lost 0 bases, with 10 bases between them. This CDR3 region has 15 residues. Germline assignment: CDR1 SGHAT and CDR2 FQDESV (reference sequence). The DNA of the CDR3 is TGTGCCAGCAGCCCCCGGACGGCGAACACCGGGGAGCTGTTTTTT. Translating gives CASSPRTANTGELFF.

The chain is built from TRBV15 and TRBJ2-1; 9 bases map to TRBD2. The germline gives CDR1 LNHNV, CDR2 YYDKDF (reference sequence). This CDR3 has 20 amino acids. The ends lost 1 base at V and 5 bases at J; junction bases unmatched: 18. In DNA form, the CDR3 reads TGTGCCACCAGCAGAGCCCGGACTAGCGCAAAAGCAGGACTTCACAATGAGCAGTTCTTC. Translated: CATSRARTSAKAGLHNEQFF.

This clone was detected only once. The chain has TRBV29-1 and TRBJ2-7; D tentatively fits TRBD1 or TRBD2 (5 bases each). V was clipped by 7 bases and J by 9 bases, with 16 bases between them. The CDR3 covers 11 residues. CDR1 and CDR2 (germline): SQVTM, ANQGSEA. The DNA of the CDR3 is TGCAGCGGAGGGACGGCCCAATGGCAGTACTTC. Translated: CSGGTAQWQYF.

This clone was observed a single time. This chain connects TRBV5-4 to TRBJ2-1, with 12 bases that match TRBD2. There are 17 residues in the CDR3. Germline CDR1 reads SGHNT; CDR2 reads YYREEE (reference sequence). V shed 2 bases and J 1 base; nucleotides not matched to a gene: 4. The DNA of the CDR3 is TGTGCCAGCAGCTTCCCTGGACTAGCGGGATCCTACAATGAGCAGTTCTTC. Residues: CASSFPGLAGSYNEQFF.

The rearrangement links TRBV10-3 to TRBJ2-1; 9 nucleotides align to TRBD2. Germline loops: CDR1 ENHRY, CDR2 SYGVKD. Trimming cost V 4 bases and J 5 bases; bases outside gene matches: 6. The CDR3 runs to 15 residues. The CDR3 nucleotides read TGTGCCATCAGTGCGAGGGCGGGGGGGGACAATGAGCAGTTCTTC. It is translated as CAISARAGGDNEQFF.

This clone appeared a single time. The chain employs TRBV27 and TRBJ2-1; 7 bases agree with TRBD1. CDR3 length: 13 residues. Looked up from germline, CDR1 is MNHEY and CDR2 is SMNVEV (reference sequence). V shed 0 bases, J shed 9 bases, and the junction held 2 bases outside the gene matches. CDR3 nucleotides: TGTGCCAGCAGTTTATCCCCAGGGGGTGAGCAGTTCTTC. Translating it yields CASSLSPGGEQFF.

The CDR3 nucleotides are TGTGCCAGCAGCTTGAGGGCAACTAATGAAAAACTGTTTTTT. Translating it yields CASSLRATNEKLFF. The gene calls are TRBV5-5 and TRBJ1-4; D gene unclear. Trimming shortened V by 1 base and J by 0 bases, and 4 bases separated the two germline ends. This CDR3 region has 14 residues. Germline V gene data show CDR1 as SGHKS and CDR2 as YYEKEE (reference sequence).

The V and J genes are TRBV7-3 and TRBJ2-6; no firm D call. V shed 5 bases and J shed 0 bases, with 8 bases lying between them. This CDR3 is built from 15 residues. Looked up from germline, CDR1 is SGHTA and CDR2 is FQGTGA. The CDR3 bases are TGTGCCAGCAGCCCCCGGAGCTCTGGGGCCAACGTCCTGACTTTC. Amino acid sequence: CASSPRSSGANVLTF.

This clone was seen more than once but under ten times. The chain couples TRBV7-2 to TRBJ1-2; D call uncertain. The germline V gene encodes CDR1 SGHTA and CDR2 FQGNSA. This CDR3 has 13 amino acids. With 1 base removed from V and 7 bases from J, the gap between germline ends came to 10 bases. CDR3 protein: CASSLESGVGYTF. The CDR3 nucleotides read TGTGCCAGCAGCTTAGAAAGTGGGGTTGGCTACACCTTC.

As DNA, the CDR3 is TGTGCCATCAGGGGGGGCCAGGTGAATTCACCCCTCCACTTT. This translates into CAIRGGQVNSPLHF. The V call is TRBV10-3, the J call TRBJ1-6; maybe TRBD1 (6 bases). The CDR3 has 14 amino acids. Deletions cut 6 bases from V and 7 bases from J, with 13 bases between. CDR1 is ENHRY and CDR2 is SYGVKD in the germline V gene.

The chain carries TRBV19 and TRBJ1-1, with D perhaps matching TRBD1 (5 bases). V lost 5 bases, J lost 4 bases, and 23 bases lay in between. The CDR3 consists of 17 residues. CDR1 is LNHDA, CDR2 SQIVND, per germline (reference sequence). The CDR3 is CASSPEGAESTPTEAFF. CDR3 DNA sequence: TGTGCCAGTAGTCCTGAAGGGGCGGAATCCACACCCACTGAAGCTTTCTTT.

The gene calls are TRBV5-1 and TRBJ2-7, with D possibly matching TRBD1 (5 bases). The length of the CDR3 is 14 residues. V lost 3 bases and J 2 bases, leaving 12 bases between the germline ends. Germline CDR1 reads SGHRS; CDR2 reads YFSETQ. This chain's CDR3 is CASSSDATAYEQYF. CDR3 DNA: TGCGCCAGCAGCTCAGACGCGACAGCCTACGAGCAGTACTTC.

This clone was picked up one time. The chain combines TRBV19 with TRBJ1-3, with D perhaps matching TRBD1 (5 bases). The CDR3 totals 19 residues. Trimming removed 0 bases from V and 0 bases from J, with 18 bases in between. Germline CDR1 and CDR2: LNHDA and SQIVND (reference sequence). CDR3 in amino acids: CASSIDAALGGSSGNTIYF. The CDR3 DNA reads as TGTGCCAGTAGTATAGATGCAGCGTTGGGGGGAAGCTCTGGAAACACCATATATTTT.

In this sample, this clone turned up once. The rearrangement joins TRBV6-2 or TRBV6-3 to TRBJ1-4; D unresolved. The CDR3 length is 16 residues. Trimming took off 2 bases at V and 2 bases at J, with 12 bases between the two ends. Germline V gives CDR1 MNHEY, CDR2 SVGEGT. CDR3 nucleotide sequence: TGTGCCAGCAGTTACCCTCGAGGGTGGACTAATGAAAAACTGTTTTTT. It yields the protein CASSYPRGWTNEKLFF.

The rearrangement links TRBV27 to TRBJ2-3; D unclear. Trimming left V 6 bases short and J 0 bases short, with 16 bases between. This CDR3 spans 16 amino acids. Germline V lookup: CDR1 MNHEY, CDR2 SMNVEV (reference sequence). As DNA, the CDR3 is TGTGCCAGCAGCCCGATAAGAGACTCAAGCACAGATACGCAGTATTTT. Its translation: CASSPIRDSSTDTQYF.

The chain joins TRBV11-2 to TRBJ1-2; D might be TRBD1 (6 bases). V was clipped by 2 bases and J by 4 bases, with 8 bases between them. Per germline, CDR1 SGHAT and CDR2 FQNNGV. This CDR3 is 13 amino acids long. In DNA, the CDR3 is TGTGCCAGCAGCTTATCACAGGGCTATGGCTACACCTTC. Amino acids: CASSLSQGYGYTF.

The DNA for the CDR3 is TGTGCCAGCAGTCCCCGAGGTTGGAGGCATGAAAAACTGTTTTTT. It codes for CASSPRGWRHEKLFF. This chain connects TRBV27 to TRBJ1-4, with D uncertain. The CDR3 has 15 amino acids. The V gene's germline CDR1 is MNHEY and CDR2 SMNVEV (reference sequence). V was pared by 5 bases and J by 6 bases, with 16 bases between.